These 15 T cell receptor beta chains were all obtained from the same sample, sequenced in a study of CD8+ T cells in alopecia areata. After isolation, RNA underwent reverse transcription to generate cDNA as the sequencing template. This table comes from immunoSEQ multiplex PCR, and its TCRdb copy is limited to in-frame clones, with some not included. In the table there are 75,000 to 100,000 clones, roughly 47% of which are singletons. Sequencing input: CD4+ T cells sorted from blood. These receptor sequences come from a human donor with alopecia areata.

CDR3 in DNA: TGTGCCTGGAGCGTGGGGGAGCTGTTTTTT. Protein: CAWSVGELFF. The genes are TRBV30 and TRBJ2-2; no clear D gene. The CDR3 totals 10 residues. Looked up from germline, CDR1 is GTSNPN and CDR2 is SVGIG (reference sequence). V gave up 3 bases and J gave up 8 bases, with 4 bases separating them. Filled out from reference TRBV30 and TRBJ2-2, the complete variable domain reads SQTIHQWPATLVQPVGSPLSLECTVEGTSNPNLYWYRQAAGRGLQLLFYSVGIGQISSEVPQNLSASRPQDRQFILSSKKLLLSDSGFYLCAWSVGELFFGEGSRLTVL.

This chain connects TRBV6-1 to TRBJ2-3; D remains unclear. Germline V gene lookup returns CDR1 MNHNS and CDR2 SASEGT. The CDR3 sequence is 14 residues long. Between the trimmed V and J ends, which lost 2 bases and 4 bases, there was a span of 10 bases. The CDR3 nucleotides are TGTGCCAGCAGTGAATTCGGGCTGGCAGATACGCAGTATTTT. It specifies CASSEFGLADTQYF.

This clone has a handful of counts. Other DNA sequences in this specimen translate into the identical CDR3. The CDR3 reads CAWSSGANVLTF. The DNA of the CDR3 is TGTGCCTGGAGTTCTGGGGCCAACGTCCTGACTTTC. This chain joins TRBV30 and TRBJ2-6, with D unresolved. Per germline, CDR1 GTSNPN and CDR2 SVGIG (reference sequence). CDR3 length: 12 residues. Between the trimmed V and J ends, which lost 2 bases and 1 base, there was a span of 0 bases. The variable domain in full, completed from reference TRBV30 and TRBJ2-6, reads SQTIHQWPATLVQPVGSPLSLECTVEGTSNPNLYWYRQAAGRGLQLLFYSVGIGQISSEVPQNLSASRPQDRQFILSSKKLLLSDSGFYLCAWSSGANVLTFGAGSRLTVL.

The rearrangement links TRBV29-1 to TRBJ2-2; 8 bases map to TRBD2. Looked up from germline, CDR1 is SQVTM and CDR2 is ANQGSEA. The V gene end was trimmed by 5 bases and the J gene end by 7 bases; junction bases not matched to a gene: 9. The CDR3 totals 14 residues. The CDR3 protein is CSVMVSGSGGELFF. The CDR3 nucleotides read TGCAGCGTTATGGTGAGCGGGAGCGGCGGGGAGCTGTTTTTT.

In its sample, this clone was seen a few times. This chain joins TRBV11-2 and TRBJ1-6, with a tentative D call TRBD1 (5 bases). This CDR3 is built from 14 residues. Trimming cost V 3 bases and J 5 bases, with 8 bases left between them. Germline assignment: CDR1 SGHAT and CDR2 FQNNGV. This CDR3 is CASSFSGDNSPLHF. The CDR3 DNA reads TGTGCCAGCAGCTTCTCGGGGGATAATTCACCCCTCCACTTT.

The chain recombines TRBV30 with TRBJ2-7; D gene uncertain. The CDR3 extends over 13 amino acids. The germline V and J ends were trimmed by 4 bases and 0 bases, with 10 bases remaining between them. CDR1 and CDR2 from the germline V gene are GTSNPN and SVGIG (reference sequence). The CDR3: CAWTTPSSYEQYF. CDR3 coding DNA: TGTGCCTGGACTACGCCAAGCTCCTACGAGCAGTACTTC.

This clone turned up a few times. This chain joins TRBV30 and TRBJ2-3, with D possibly matching TRBD1 (6 bases). Germline assignment: CDR1 GTSNPN and CDR2 SVGIG (reference sequence). Trimming stripped 4 bases from V and 6 bases from J, with 14 bases between. The CDR3 has 13 residues. In DNA form, the CDR3 reads TGTGCCTGGAATCCCGGACAGTCGGATACGCAGTATTTT. It yields the protein CAWNPGQSDTQYF. Full variable domain (remainder filled in from reference TRBV30 and TRBJ2-3): SQTIHQWPATLVQPVGSPLSLECTVEGTSNPNLYWYRQAAGRGLQLLFYSVGIGQISSEVPQNLSASRPQDRQFILSSKKLLLSDSGFYLCAWNPGQSDTQYFGPGTRLTVL.

This clone was picked up a small number of times. The V and J genes are TRBV7-2 and TRBJ2-3; D remains unclear. The CDR3 has 15 amino acids. Per the germline V gene, CDR1 is SGHTA and CDR2 is FQGNSA. Trimming took 0 bases from V and 1 from J, leaving 8 bases between them. Here the CDR3 DNA reads TGTGCCAGCAGCTTAGCCGTCGCGGGCACAGATACGCAGTATTTT. Translating gives CASSLAVAGTDTQYF.

The rearrangement joins TRBV2 to TRBJ1-5; D ambiguous. This CDR3 is built from 14 residues. V was clipped by 5 bases and J by 7 bases, with 15 bases between them. Germline V gene sequence: CDR1 SNHLY, CDR2 FYNNEI. CDR3 in amino acids: CASSPVRSRQPQHF. As DNA, the CDR3 is TGTGCCAGCAGTCCGGTGCGGAGTAGGCAGCCCCAGCATTTT.

This chain connects TRBV7-9 to TRBJ1-4; 9 nucleotides match TRBD1. The CDR3 has 13 residues. The junction had 1 base not matched to a gene; V was cut back by 5 bases and J by 6 bases. Germline V gene data show CDR1 as SEHNR and CDR2 as FQNEAQ (reference sequence). CDR3 amino acids: CASSRTGDEKLFF. DNA for the CDR3: TGTGCCAGCAGCCGGACAGGGGATGAAAAACTGTTTTTT.

The chain couples TRBV11-2 to TRBJ2-3; D uncertain. V shed 5 bases and J shed 0 bases, with 12 bases lying between them. CDR1 and CDR2 from the germline V gene are SGHAT and FQNNGV. The CDR3 consists of 15 residues. CDR3 loop: CASSPLDASTDTQYF. CDR3 DNA: TGTGCCAGCAGCCCCCTGGACGCTAGCACAGATACGCAGTATTTT.

The chain combines TRBV5-1 with TRBJ2-7; D remains unclear. Germline CDR1 and CDR2: SGHRS and YFSETQ. Trimming stripped 1 base from V and 1 base from J, with 6 bases between. The CDR3 sequence is 13 residues long. Here the CDR3 reads CASSLKLSYEQYF. The CDR3 coding sequence is TGCGCCAGCAGCTTGAAGCTTTCCTACGAGCAGTACTTC.

This clone was recorded a few times. The chain couples TRBV29-1 to TRBJ2-1; 9 positions agree with TRBD1. This CDR3 has 13 residues. V was pared by 7 bases and J by 9 bases, with 10 bases of the junction left unmatched. CDR1 and CDR2 from the germline V gene are SQVTM and ANQGSEA. CDR3 protein: CSALGQGDGEQFF. The CDR3 DNA is TGCAGCGCTCTGGGACAGGGTGATGGTGAGCAGTTCTTC.

The chain uses TRBV29-1 and TRBJ2-3, with D tentatively TRBD2 (6 bases). CDR1 is SQVTM, CDR2 ANQGSEA, per germline. The CDR3 has 15 amino acids. V dropped 3 bases and J dropped 1 base, with 14 bases sitting between them. In nucleotides, the CDR3 is TGCAGCGTTGATTCGTTCGGAGGGGGCACAGATACGCAGTATTTT. This gives the protein CSVDSFGGGTDTQYF.

In its sample, this clone was seen a few times. V gene TRBV30 combines with J gene TRBJ2-2; 11 positions agree with TRBD2. Trimming at V came to 4 bases and at J to 4 bases, leaving 2 bases not matched to a gene. CDR3 size: 14 residues. The germline gives CDR1 GTSNPN, CDR2 SVGIG (reference sequence). The CDR3 DNA follows: TGTGCCTGGAATAGCGGGAGGGCCACCGGGGAGCTGTTTTTT. Protein sequence: CAWNSGRATGELFF.